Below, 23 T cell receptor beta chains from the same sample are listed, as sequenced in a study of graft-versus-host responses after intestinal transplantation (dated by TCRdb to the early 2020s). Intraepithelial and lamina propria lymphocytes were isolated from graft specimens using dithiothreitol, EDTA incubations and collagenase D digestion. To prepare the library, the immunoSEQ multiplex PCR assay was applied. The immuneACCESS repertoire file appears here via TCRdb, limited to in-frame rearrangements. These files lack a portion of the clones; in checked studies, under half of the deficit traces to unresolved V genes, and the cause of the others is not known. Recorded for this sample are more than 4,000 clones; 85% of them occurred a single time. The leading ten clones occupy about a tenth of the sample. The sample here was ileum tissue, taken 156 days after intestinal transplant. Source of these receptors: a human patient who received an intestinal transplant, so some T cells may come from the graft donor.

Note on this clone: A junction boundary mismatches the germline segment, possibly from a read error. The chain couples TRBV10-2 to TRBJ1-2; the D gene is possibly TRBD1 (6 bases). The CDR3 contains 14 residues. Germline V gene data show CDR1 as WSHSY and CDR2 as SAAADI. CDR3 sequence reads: CASLKTGPKYGYTF. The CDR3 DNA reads TGCGCCAGTTTAAAGACAGGCCCTAAGTATGGCTACACCTTC.

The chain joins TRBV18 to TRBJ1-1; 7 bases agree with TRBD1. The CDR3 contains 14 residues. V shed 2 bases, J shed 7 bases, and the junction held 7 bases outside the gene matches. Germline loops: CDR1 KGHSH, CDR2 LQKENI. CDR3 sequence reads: CASSPRAGGNEAFF. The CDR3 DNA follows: TGTGCCAGCTCACCAAGGGCAGGGGGTAATGAAGCTTTCTTT.

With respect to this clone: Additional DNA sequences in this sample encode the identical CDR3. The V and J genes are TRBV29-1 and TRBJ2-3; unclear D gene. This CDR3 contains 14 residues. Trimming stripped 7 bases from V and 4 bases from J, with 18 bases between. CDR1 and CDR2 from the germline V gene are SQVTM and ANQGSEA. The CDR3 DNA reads TGCAGCGCTGCCGCTGGCTCGTTCGCAGATACGCAGTATTTT. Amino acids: CSAAAGSFADTQYF.

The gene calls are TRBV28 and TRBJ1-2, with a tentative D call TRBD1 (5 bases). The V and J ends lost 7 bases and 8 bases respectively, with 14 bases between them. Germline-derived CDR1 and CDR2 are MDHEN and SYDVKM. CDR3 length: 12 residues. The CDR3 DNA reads TGTGCCAGCACAATGTTCAGGGAGGGCTACACCTTC. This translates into CASTMFREGYTF.

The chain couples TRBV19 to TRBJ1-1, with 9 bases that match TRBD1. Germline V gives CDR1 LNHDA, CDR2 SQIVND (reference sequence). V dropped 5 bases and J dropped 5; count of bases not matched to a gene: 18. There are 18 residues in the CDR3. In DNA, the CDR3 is TGTGCCAGTAGTCCATATAGTATTTTACAGGGGGCGGGTACTGAAGCTTTCTTT. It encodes CASSPYSILQGAGTEAFF.

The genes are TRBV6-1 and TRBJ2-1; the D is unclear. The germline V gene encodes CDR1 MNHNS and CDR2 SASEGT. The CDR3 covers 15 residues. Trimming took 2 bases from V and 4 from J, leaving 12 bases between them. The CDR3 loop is CASSELTDLYNEQFF. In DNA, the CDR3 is TGTGCCAGCAGTGAATTGACTGACTTGTACAATGAGCAGTTCTTC.

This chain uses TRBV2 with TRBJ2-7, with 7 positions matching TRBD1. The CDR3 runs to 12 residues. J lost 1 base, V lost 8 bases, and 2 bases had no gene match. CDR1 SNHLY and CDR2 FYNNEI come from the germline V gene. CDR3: CASGQASYEQYF. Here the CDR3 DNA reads TGTGCCAGCGGACAGGCTTCCTACGAGCAGTACTTC.

CDR3 sequence reads: CASSLNRDRSTNYGYTF. The CDR3, as DNA: TGTGCCAGCAGCCTGAACAGGGATCGTTCGACTAACTATGGCTACACCTTC. V usage is TRBV7-9 and J usage is TRBJ1-2; D is perhaps TRBD1 (6 bases). The germline V gene encodes CDR1 SEHNR and CDR2 FQNEAQ (reference sequence). The CDR3 consists of 17 residues. V gave up 5 bases and J gave up 0 bases, with 19 bases separating them.

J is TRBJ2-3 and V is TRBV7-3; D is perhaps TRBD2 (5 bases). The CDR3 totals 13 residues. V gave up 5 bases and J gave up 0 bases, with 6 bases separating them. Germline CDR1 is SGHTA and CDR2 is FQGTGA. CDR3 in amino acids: CASSLASTDTQYF. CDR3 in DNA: TGTGCCAGCAGCCTAGCTAGCACAGATACGCAGTATTTT.

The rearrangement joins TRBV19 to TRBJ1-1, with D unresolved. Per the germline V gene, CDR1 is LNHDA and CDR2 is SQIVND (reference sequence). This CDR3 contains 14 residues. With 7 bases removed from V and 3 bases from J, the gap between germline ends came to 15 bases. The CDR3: CASTPASGYTEAFF. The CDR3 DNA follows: TGTGCCAGTACCCCCGCGTCGGGGTACACTGAAGCTTTCTTT.

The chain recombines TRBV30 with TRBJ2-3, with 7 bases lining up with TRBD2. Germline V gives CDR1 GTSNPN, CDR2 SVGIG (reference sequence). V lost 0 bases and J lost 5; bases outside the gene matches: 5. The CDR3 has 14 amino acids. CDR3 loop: CAWSVLREGDTQYF. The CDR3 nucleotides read TGTGCCTGGAGTGTACTCAGGGAGGGAGATACGCAGTATTTT. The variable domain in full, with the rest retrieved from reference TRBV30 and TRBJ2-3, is SQTIHQWPATLVQPVGSPLSLECTVEGTSNPNLYWYRQAAGRGLQLLFYSVGIGQISSEVPQNLSASRPQDRQFILSSKKLLLSDSGFYLCAWSVLREGDTQYFGPGTRLTVL.

This CDR3 is CASSVFRDRGHGELFF. As DNA, the CDR3 is TGTGCCAGCAGCGTCTTCCGGGACAGGGGCCACGGGGAGCTGTTTTTT. This chain connects TRBV9 to TRBJ2-2, with TRBD1 identical over 10 bases. J was trimmed by 7 bases and V by 2 bases; bases with no gene match: 8. The CDR3 sequence is 16 residues long. CDR1 SGDLS and CDR2 YYNGEE come from the germline V gene.

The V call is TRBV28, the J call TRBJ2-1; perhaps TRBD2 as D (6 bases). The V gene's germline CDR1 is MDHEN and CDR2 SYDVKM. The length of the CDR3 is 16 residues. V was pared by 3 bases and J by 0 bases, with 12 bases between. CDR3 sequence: CASSFFGGPSYNEQFF. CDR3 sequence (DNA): TGTGCCAGCAGTTTTTTCGGAGGGCCCTCCTACAATGAGCAGTTCTTC.

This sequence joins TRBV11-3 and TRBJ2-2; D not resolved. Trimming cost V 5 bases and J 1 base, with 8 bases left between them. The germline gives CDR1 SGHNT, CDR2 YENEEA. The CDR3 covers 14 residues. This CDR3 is CASSQRQNTGELFF. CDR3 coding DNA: TGTGCCAGCAGCCAACGACAGAACACCGGGGAGCTGTTTTTT.

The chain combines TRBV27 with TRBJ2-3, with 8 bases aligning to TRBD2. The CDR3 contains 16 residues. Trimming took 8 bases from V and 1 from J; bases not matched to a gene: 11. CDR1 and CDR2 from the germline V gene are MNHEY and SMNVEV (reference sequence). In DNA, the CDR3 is TGTGCCAGCCGCCCGCTAACAGCGGGGGGCACAGATACGCAGTATTTT. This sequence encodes CASRPLTAGGTDTQYF.

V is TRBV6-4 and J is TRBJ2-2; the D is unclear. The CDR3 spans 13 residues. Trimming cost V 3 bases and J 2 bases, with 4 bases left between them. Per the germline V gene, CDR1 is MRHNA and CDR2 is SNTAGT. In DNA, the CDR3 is TGTGCCAGCAGTGAGGACAACACCGGGGAGCTGTTTTTT. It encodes CASSEDNTGELFF.

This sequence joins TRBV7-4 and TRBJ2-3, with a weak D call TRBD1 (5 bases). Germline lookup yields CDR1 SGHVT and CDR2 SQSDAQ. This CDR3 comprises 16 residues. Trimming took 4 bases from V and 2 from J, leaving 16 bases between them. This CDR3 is CASSSRAAAPTDTQYF. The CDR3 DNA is TGTGCCAGCAGCTCCAGGGCGGCCGCCCCCACAGATACGCAGTATTTT.

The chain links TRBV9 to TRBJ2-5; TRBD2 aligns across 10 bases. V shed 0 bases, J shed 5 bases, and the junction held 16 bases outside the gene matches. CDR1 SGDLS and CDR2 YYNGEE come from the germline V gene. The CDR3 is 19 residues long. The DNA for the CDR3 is TGTGCCAGCAGCGTAGGAGGGGGGTGGAAGCGGGGGGGCGCGGAGACCCAGTACTTC. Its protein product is CASSVGGGWKRGGAETQYF.

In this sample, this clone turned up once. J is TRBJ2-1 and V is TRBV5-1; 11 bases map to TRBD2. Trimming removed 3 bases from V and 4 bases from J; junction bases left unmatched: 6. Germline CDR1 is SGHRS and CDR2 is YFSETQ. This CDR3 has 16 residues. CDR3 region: CASSSTGTSGYNEQFF. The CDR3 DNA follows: TGCGCCAGCAGCTCCACCGGGACTAGCGGATACAATGAGCAGTTCTTC.

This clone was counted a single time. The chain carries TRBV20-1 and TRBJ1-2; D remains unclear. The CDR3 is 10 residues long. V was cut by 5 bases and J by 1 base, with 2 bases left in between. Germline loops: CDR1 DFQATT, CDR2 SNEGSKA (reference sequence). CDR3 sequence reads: CSADNYGYTF. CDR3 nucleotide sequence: TGCAGTGCTGATAACTATGGCTACACCTTC.

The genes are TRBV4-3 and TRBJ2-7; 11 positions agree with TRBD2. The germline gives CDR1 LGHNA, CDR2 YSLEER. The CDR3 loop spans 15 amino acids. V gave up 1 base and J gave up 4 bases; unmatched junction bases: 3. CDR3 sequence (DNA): TGCGCCAGCAGCCAAGCAACTAGCGGGGGATACGAGCAGTACTTC. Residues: CASSQATSGGYEQYF.

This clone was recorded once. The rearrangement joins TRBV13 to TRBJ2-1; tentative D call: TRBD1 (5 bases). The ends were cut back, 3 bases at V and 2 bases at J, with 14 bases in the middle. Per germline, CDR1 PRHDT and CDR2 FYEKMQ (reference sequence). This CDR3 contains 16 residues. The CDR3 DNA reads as TGTGCCAGCAGCTTTCGTTCGGTGACAGCCTACAATGAGCAGTTCTTC. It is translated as CASSFRSVTAYNEQFF.

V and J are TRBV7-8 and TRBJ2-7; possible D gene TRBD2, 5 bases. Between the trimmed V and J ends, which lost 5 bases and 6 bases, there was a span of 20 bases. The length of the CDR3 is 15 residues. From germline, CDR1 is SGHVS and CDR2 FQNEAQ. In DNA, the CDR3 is TGTGCCAGCAGCCCCCGGAGCCGGGATATGGGCGAGCAGTACTTC. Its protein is CASSPRSRDMGEQYF. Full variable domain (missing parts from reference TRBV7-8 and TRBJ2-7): GAGVSQSPRYKVAKRGQDVALRCDPISGHVSLFWYQQALGQGPEFLTYFQNEAQLDKSGLPSDRFFAERPEGSVSTLKIQRTQQEDSAVYLCASSPRSRDMGEQYFGPGTRLTVT.